Each of the 30 T cell receptor beta chains below was sequenced from the same sample in a study of cytomegalovirus exposure and HLA in healthy donors. The PCR was carried out with 60 Vbeta primers and 13 Jbeta primers. Sequencing was performed with immunoSEQ multiplex PCR; in TCRdb, only in-frame clones are kept and a portion is missing. Among roughly 140,000 clones listed, 82% were seen once. Sequencing was done on a sample of PBMCs. The source of these receptors is a young man in good health and CMV-seropositive.

This rearrangement joins TRBV14 to TRBJ2-7; 9 bases map to TRBD1. Germline CDR1 is SGHDN and CDR2 is FVKESK. J gave up 3 bases and V 5 bases, and 11 bases lay outside the gene matches. The CDR3 consists of 16 residues. The CDR3 sequence is CASSNGPGQGIYEQYF. The CDR3 DNA is TGTGCCAGCAGCAATGGTCCGGGACAGGGTATCTACGAGCAGTACTTC.

This clone was observed a handful of times. The chain employs TRBV25-1 and TRBJ2-1; 11 bases are a match to TRBD2. The CDR3 has 17 residues. Per the germline V gene, CDR1 is MGHDK and CDR2 is SYGVNS. V was clipped by 7 bases and J by 10 bases; unmatched bases: 18. CDR3 protein: CASKGGKLLAGVGEQFF. CDR3 nucleotides: TGTGCCAGCAAGGGTGGGAAGTTACTAGCGGGAGTCGGAGAGCAGTTCTTC.

The gene calls are TRBV6-4 and TRBJ2-5; possibly TRBD2 for D (6 bases). CDR1 MRHNA and CDR2 SNTAGT come from the germline V gene. The CDR3 contains 18 residues. The V gene lost 3 bases and the J gene lost 3 bases, with 23 bases spanning the gap. CDR3 residues: CASSETGNGGEREETQYF. The CDR3 coding sequence is TGTGCCAGCAGTGAAACCGGGAATGGAGGGGAAAGAGAAGAGACCCAGTACTTC.

The chain combines TRBV30 with TRBJ2-1, with D tentatively TRBD2 (6 bases). This CDR3 is 15 amino acids long. Trimming removed 0 bases at V and 5 bases at J, with 14 bases between. Germline loops: CDR1 GTSNPN, CDR2 SVGIG (reference sequence). The CDR3 DNA reads as TGTGCCTGGAGTGTACGGCTAGCGTCCGACAATGAGCAGTTCTTC. It encodes CAWSVRLASDNEQFF.

V and J are TRBV28 and TRBJ2-1; TRBD1 aligns across 9 bases. V shed 5 bases and J 13 bases; nucleotides not matched to a gene: 6. The CDR3 is 12 amino acids. Germline loops: CDR1 MDHEN, CDR2 SYDVKM. For the CDR3, the DNA is TGTGCCAGCAGTCTCGAAACAGGGGGCCAGTTCTTC. Amino acids: CASSLETGGQFF.

The chain has TRBV5-4 and TRBJ2-2; 9 bases agree with TRBD2. Germline V gene lookup returns CDR1 SGHNT and CDR2 YYREEE (reference sequence). Trimming took 6 bases from V and 0 from J; bases not matched to a gene: 15. The CDR3 extends over 19 amino acids. The CDR3 protein is CASTPWYSGSIPNTGELFF. Here the CDR3 DNA reads TGTGCCAGCACCCCTTGGTATAGCGGGAGTATCCCGAACACCGGGGAGCTGTTTTTT.

The rearrangement uses TRBV4-1 and TRBJ2-3; D ambiguous. This CDR3 spans 13 amino acids. Germline CDR1 is MGHRA and CDR2 is YSYEKL. The V and J ends lost 4 bases and 6 bases respectively, with 11 bases between them. CDR3 sequence reads: CASSPRTGDTQYF. The CDR3 coding sequence is TGCGCCAGCAGCCCAAGAACCGGGGATACGCAGTATTTT.

The V call is TRBV27, the J call TRBJ2-7, with D possibly matching TRBD2 (6 bases). V lost 7 bases, J lost 4 bases, and 14 bases lay in between. Germline CDR1 is MNHEY and CDR2 is SMNVEV (reference sequence). The CDR3 contains 13 residues. The CDR3 reads CASKTAGNYEQYF. For the CDR3, the DNA is TGTGCCAGCAAGACGGCGGGAAATTACGAGCAGTACTTC.

This rearrangement joins TRBV4-3 to TRBJ1-6; TRBD1 agrees at 10 bases. V gave up 0 bases and J gave up 0 bases; unmatched junction bases: 5. Germline V gene lookup returns CDR1 LGHNA and CDR2 YSLEER. The CDR3 is 19 amino acids. CDR3 in amino acids: CASSQDQDRGSSYNSPLHF. Here the CDR3 DNA reads TGCGCCAGCAGCCAAGATCAGGACAGGGGGAGCTCCTATAATTCACCCCTCCACTTT.

This chain joins TRBV7-6 and TRBJ2-2; possibly TRBD1 for D (6 bases). The CDR3 covers 17 residues. Trimming stripped 2 bases from V and 0 bases from J, with 13 bases between. Germline-derived CDR1 and CDR2 are SGHVS and FNYEAQ. CDR3 sequence: CASSLQPGHTNTGELFF. In DNA form, the CDR3 reads TGTGCCAGCAGCTTACAACCGGGACATACGAACACCGGGGAGCTGTTTTTT.

The V call is TRBV9, the J call TRBJ2-7; D not resolved. The CDR3 spans 14 residues. Germline V CDR1 and CDR2: SGDLS, YYNGEE. V was shortened by 0 bases and J by 0 bases, with 7 bases between the two germline ends. The CDR3 sequence: CASSVGRSSYEQYF. As DNA, the CDR3 is TGTGCCAGCAGCGTAGGGCGGAGCTCCTACGAGCAGTACTTC.

CDR3 sequence: CASSSAPQSPLHF. CDR3 sequence (DNA): TGTGCCAGCAGCTCCGCCCCCCAGTCACCCCTCCACTTT. The chain recombines TRBV5-4 with TRBJ1-6, with D unresolved. CDR3 length: 13 residues. Germline-derived CDR1 and CDR2 are SGHNT and YYREEE (reference sequence). Between the trimmed V and J ends, which lost 3 bases and 10 bases, there was a span of 11 bases. The whole variable domain, remainder taken from reference TRBV5-4 and TRBJ1-6, is ETGVTQSPTHLIKTRGQQVTLRCSSQSGHNTVSWYQQALGQGPQFIFQYYREEENGRGNFPPRFSGLQFPNYSSELNVNALELDDSALYLCASSSAPQSPLHFGNGTRLTVT.

This chain connects TRBV27 to TRBJ2-1; TRBD1 aligns across 10 bases. The CDR3 consists of 15 residues. Germline trimming cut 3 bases from V and 8 bases from J; bases unmatched to any gene: 7. From germline, CDR1 is MNHEY and CDR2 SMNVEV (reference sequence). CDR3 amino acids: CASSFYRDRGDEQFF. The CDR3, as DNA: TGTGCCAGCAGTTTTTACCGGGACAGGGGAGATGAGCAGTTCTTC.

The chain carries TRBV13 and TRBJ2-3; 7 positions match TRBD1. The CDR3 has 15 residues. Trimming took 4 bases from V and 1 from J; bases not matched to a gene: 5. Germline-derived CDR1 and CDR2 are PRHDT and FYEKMQ (reference sequence). Written as DNA, the CDR3 is TGTGCCAGCAGCTCAACAGGGGCTGGCACAGATACGCAGTATTTT. Translated, it gives CASSSTGAGTDTQYF.

The J gene is TRBJ2-7, the V gene TRBV29-1, with 9 bases aligning to TRBD2. Germline lookup yields CDR1 SQVTM and CDR2 ANQGSEA. V shed 3 bases, J shed 5 bases, and the junction held 8 bases outside the gene matches. CDR3 length equals 14 residues. The CDR3: CSVDKAGGHDEQYF. The DNA of the CDR3 is TGCAGCGTTGATAAGGCGGGGGGGCACGACGAGCAGTACTTC.

CDR3 sequence: CASSYGSGVREQFF. In DNA, the CDR3 is TGTGCCAGTAGTTATGGTTCGGGGGTACGTGAGCAGTTCTTC. The chain carries TRBV19 and TRBJ2-1, with D perhaps TRBD2 (6 bases). Germline V gene lookup returns CDR1 LNHDA and CDR2 SQIVND (reference sequence). Trimming took off 5 bases at V and 9 bases at J, with 17 bases between the two ends. This CDR3 comprises 14 residues.

The V gene is TRBV29-1, the J gene TRBJ2-4; 8 nucleotides line up with TRBD1. Trimming removed 7 bases from V and 7 bases from J; junction bases left unmatched: 6. This CDR3 is 12 amino acids long. Germline loops: CDR1 SQVTM, CDR2 ANQGSEA. For the CDR3, the DNA is TGCAGCGCTGCGGACAGGGCGAACATTCAGTACTTC. This gives the protein CSAADRANIQYF.

The chain employs TRBV9 and TRBJ2-1; the match to TRBD2 covers 10 bases. Germline values: CDR1 SGDLS, CDR2 YYNGEE. The V gene end was trimmed by 4 bases and the J gene end by 7 bases; junction bases not matched to a gene: 17. The CDR3 is made up of 18 amino acids. The CDR3 here is CASSPFRSGRAEGNEQFF. The CDR3 nucleotides are TGTGCCAGCAGCCCTTTTAGAAGCGGGAGGGCCGAGGGGAATGAGCAGTTCTTC.

The chain is built from TRBV9 and TRBJ2-2; possible D gene TRBD1, 6 bases. In germline, CDR1 is SGDLS, CDR2 YYNGEE. There are 14 residues in the CDR3. The germline V and J ends were trimmed by 0 bases and 4 bases, with 7 bases remaining between them. CDR3: CASSVARGTGELFF. The DNA for the CDR3 is TGTGCCAGCAGCGTAGCCAGGGGCACCGGGGAGCTGTTTTTT.

The V call is TRBV5-4, the J call TRBJ1-1; tentatively, D is TRBD1 (6 bases). Germline CDR1 is SGHNT and CDR2 is YYREEE (reference sequence). This CDR3 spans 15 amino acids. V shed 0 bases and J shed 3 bases, with 12 bases lying between them. CDR3 in DNA: TGTGCCAGCAGCTTGGTAAACAGGGAAGACACTGAAGCTTTCTTT. Translating gives CASSLVNREDTEAFF.

The chain joins TRBV6-5 to TRBJ2-1; TRBD1 aligns across 11 bases. The trim removed 2 bases at V and 9 bases at J, leaving 9 bases unmatched. CDR1 is MNHEY and CDR2 is SVGAGI in the germline V gene. The CDR3 has 16 residues. This CDR3 reads CASSYLPGQGEGEQFF. The CDR3 bases are TGTGCCAGCAGTTACCTACCGGGACAGGGGGAAGGTGAGCAGTTCTTC.

This clone was observed a handful of times. The chain is built from TRBV6-5 and TRBJ1-1; the match to TRBD1 covers 7 bases. CDR3 size: 15 residues. Germline V gene data show CDR1 as MNHEY and CDR2 as SVGAGI. V lost 8 bases and J lost 4; bases outside the gene matches: 13. CDR3: CASQLLWQGGTEAFF. The CDR3, as DNA: TGTGCCAGCCAGTTACTGTGGCAGGGGGGCACTGAAGCTTTCTTT.

The chain recombines TRBV28 with TRBJ2-2; 7 nucleotides agree with TRBD1. V gave up 6 bases and J gave up 6 bases; unmatched junction bases: 7. The CDR3 runs to 14 residues. Germline CDR1 MDHEN, CDR2 SYDVKM. Here the CDR3 DNA reads TGTGCCAGCAGAAGACAGGGAAGCTCCGGGGAGCTGTTTTTT. Its protein product is CASRRQGSSGELFF.

V is TRBV7-8 and J is TRBJ1-5, with 7 positions matching TRBD1. V dropped 2 bases and J dropped 5; count of bases not matched to a gene: 9. The germline V gene has CDR1 SGHVS and CDR2 FQNEAQ. The CDR3 runs 16 residues. As DNA, the CDR3 is TGTGCCAGCAGCTTAAGAGGGTGGGGGACAGATCAGCCCCAGCATTTT. Amino acids: CASSLRGWGTDQPQHF.

CDR3 in amino acids: CASSGTSPHEQYF. The CDR3 DNA reads TGTGCCAGCAGCGGGACTAGCCCCCACGAGCAGTACTTC. The chain recombines TRBV5-4 with TRBJ2-7, with 9 positions matching TRBD2. The V and J ends lost 4 bases and 5 bases, in that order; junction bases with no gene match: 4. The CDR3 is made up of 13 amino acids. Germline assignment: CDR1 SGHNT and CDR2 YYREEE (reference sequence).

The CDR3, as DNA: TGTGCCAGCTCACCGAGACAGGGGGCTCATCAATCCTACGGCGAGCAGTACTTC. It codes for CASSPRQGAHQSYGEQYF. The chain uses TRBV18 and TRBJ2-7, with 10 positions matching TRBD1. V lost 3 bases, J lost 6 bases, and 17 bases stayed unmatched. CDR1 is KGHSH and CDR2 is LQKENI in the germline V gene. The CDR3 length is 18 residues.

This rearrangement joins TRBV28 to TRBJ2-2; D gene unclear. Deletions cut 5 bases from V and 3 bases from J, with 10 bases between. CDR1 and CDR2 (germline): MDHEN, SYDVKM. This CDR3 contains 14 residues. The chain's CDR3 is CASSDLDYTGELFF. CDR3 sequence (DNA): TGTGCCAGCAGTGACCTCGACTACACCGGGGAGCTGTTTTTT.

This chain links TRBV5-1 with TRBJ2-7; 7 bases match TRBD1. Germline V gene lookup returns CDR1 SGHRS and CDR2 YFSETQ. With 0 bases clipped from V and 7 bases from J, the junction kept 7 bases outside the gene matches. This CDR3 is 14 amino acids long. CDR3 loop: CASSLGQGTREQYF. The DNA for the CDR3 is TGCGCCAGCAGCTTGGGACAGGGTACACGGGAGCAGTACTTC.

This chain joins TRBV30 and TRBJ1-2; the D gene is possibly TRBD1 (6 bases). The germline V and J ends were trimmed by 3 bases and 4 bases, with 18 bases remaining between them. Germline V gives CDR1 GTSNPN, CDR2 SVGIG (reference sequence). The CDR3 has 15 residues. CDR3 sequence: CAWRFGQGFSYGYTF. The DNA of the CDR3 is TGTGCCTGGAGATTCGGGCAGGGGTTCTCCTATGGCTACACCTTC.

This clone was recorded a few times. V usage is TRBV6-5 and J usage is TRBJ1-2, with D unclear. CDR3 length: 12 amino acids. V shed 5 bases and J shed 4 bases, with 8 bases lying between them. Germline lookup yields CDR1 MNHEY and CDR2 SVGAGI. In nucleotides, the CDR3 is TGTGCCAGCAGTGTCTACGGCTATGGCTACACCTTC. Protein product: CASSVYGYGYTF.